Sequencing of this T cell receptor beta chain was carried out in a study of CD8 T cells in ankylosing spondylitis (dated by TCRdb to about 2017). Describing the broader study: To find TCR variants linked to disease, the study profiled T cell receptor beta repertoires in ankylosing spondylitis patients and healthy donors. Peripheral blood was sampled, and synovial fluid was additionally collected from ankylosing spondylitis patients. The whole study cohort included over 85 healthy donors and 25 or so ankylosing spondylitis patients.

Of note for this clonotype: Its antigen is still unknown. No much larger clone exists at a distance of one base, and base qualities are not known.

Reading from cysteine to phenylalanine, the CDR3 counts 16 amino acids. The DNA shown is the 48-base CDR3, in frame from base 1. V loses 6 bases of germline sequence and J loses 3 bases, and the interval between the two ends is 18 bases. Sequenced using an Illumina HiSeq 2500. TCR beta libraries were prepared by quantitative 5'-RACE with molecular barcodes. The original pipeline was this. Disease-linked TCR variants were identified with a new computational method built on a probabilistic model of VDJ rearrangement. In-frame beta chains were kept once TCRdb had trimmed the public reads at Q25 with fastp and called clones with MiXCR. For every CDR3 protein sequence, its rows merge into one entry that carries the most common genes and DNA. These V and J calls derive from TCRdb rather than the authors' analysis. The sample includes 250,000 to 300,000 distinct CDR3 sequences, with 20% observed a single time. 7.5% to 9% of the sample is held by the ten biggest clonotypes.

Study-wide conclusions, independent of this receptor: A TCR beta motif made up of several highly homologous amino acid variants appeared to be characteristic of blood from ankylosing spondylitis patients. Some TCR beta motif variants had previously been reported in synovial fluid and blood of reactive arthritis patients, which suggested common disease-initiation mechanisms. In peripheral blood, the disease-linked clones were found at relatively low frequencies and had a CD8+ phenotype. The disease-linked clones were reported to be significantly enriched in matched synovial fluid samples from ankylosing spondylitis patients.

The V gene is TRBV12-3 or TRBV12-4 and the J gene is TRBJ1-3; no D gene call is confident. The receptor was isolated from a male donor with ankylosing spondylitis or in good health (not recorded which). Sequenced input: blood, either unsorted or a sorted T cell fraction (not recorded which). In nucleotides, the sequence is TGTGCCAGCAGGCACTCTTGGGCAGGTAGTGGAAACACCATATATTTT. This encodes CASRHSWAGSGNTIYF.